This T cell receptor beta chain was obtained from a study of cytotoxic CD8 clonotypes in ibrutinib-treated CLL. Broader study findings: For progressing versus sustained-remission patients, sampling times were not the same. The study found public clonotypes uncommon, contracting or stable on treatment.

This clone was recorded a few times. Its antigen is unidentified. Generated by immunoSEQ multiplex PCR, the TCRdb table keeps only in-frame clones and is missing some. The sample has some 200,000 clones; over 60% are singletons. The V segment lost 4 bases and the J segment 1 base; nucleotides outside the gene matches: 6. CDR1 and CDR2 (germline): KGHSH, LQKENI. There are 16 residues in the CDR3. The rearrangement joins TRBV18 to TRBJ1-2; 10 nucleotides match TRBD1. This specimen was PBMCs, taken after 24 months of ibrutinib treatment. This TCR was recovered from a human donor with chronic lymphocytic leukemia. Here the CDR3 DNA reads TGTGCCAGCTCACTATTGGGGACAGGGGATAACTATGGCTACACCTTC. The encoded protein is CASSLLGTGDNYGYTF.